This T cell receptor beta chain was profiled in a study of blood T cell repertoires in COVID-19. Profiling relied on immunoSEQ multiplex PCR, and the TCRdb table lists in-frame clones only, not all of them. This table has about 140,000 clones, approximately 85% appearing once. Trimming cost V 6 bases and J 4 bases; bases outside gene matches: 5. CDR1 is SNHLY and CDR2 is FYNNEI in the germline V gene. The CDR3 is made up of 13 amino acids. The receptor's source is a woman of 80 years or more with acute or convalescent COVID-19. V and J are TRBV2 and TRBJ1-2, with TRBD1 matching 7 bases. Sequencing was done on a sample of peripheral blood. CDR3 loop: CASRLDRPYGYTF. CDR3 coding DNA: TGTGCCAGCAGATTGGACAGGCCCTATGGCTACACCTTC.